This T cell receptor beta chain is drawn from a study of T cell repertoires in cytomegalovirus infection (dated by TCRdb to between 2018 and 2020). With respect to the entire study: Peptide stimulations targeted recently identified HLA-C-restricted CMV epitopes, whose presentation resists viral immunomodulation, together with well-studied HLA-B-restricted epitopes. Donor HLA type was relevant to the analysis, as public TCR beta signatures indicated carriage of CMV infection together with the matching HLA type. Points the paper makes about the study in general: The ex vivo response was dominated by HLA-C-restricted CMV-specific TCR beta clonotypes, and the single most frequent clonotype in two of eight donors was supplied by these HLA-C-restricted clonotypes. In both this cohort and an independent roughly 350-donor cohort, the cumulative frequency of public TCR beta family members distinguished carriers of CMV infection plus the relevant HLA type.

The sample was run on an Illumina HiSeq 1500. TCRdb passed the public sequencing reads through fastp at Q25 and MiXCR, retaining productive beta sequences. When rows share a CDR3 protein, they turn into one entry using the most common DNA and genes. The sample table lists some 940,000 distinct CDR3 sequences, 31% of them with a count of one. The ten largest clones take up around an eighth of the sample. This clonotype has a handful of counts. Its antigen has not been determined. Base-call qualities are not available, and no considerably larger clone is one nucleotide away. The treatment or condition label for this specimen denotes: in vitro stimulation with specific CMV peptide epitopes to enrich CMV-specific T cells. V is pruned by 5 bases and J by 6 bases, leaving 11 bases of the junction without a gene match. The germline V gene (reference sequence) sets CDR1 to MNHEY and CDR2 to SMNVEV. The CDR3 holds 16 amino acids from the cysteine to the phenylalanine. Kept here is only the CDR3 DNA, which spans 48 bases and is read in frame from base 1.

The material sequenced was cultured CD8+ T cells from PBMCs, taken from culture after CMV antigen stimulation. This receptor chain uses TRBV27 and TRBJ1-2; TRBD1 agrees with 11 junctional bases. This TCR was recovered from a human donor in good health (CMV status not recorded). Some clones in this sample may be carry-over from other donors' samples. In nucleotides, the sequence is TGTGCCAGCAGTCCCGGGACAGGGGGGCCTTTTAATGGCTACACCTTC. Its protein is CASSPGTGGPFNGYTF.